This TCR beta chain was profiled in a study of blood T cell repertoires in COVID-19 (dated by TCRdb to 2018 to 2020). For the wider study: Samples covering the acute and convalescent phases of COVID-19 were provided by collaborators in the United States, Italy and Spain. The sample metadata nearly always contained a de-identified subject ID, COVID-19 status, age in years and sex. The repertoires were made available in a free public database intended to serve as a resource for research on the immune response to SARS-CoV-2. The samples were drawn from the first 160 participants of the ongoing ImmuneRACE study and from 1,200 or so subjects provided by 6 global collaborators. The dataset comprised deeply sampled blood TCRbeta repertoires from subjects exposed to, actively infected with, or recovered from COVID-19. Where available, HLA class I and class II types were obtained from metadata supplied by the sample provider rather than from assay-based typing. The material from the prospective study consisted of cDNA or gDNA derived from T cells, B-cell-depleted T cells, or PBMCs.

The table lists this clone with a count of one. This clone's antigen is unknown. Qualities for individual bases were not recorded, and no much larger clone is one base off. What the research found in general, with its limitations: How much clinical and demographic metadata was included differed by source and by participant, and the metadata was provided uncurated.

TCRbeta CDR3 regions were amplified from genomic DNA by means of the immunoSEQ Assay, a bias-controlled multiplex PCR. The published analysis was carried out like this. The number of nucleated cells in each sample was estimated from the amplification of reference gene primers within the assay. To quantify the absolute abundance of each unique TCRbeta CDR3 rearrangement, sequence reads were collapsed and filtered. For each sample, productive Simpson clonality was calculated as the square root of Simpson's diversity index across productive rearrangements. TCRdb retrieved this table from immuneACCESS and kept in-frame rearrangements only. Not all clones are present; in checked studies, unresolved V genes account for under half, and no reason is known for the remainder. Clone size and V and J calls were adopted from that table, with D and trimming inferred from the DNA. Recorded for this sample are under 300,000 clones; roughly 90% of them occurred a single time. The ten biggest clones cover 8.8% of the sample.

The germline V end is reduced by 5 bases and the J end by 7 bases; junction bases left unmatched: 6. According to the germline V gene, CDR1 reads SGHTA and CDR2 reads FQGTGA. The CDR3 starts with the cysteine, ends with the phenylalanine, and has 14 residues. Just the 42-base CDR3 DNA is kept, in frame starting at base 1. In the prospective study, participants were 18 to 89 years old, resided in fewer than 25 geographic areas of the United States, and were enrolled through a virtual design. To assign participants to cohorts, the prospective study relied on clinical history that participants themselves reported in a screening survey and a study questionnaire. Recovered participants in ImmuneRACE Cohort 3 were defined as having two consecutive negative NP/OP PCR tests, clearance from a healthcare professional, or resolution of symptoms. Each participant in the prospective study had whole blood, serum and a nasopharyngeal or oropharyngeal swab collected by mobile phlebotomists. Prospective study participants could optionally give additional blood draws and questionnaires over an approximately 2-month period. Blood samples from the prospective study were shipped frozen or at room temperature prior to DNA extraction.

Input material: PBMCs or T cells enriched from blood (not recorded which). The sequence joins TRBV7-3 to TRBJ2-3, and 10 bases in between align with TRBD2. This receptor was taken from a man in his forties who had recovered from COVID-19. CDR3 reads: CASSPGLAANTQYF. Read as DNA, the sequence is TGTGCCAGCAGCCCTGGACTAGCGGCAAATACGCAGTATTTT.